The T cell receptor beta chain under discussion was sequenced for a study of identical twins. Study conclusions and caveats: Twins shared beta out-of-frame sequences in excess, but this excess was weaker.

MiXCR, run by TCRdb on the 5' RACE reads, gives a single entry per CDR3 protein. The sample contains about 690,000 distinct CDR3 sequences, 21% of which appear only once. V shed 4 bases and J shed 13 bases, with 11 bases lying between them. The length of the CDR3 is 11 residues. This clonotype has a handful of counts. Antigen unknown. The same data also contributed to another study, on T cells expressing NK-cell markers. This second study notes: Seropositivity for HCMV was found in most of the eight sequenced donors, with one seronegative. Among four donors, these clonotypes also ranked first in the CD3+CD56-NKG2C+ fraction.

Sequenced material: PBMCs. This receptor was taken from a woman under 30 in good health. V usage is TRBV12-3 or TRBV12-4 and J usage is TRBJ2-1, with D possibly TRBD2 on 6 matching bases. As DNA, the CDR3 is TGTGCCAGCAGTTCCGGGACTTCTCAGTTCTTC. It yields the protein CASSSGTSQFF.